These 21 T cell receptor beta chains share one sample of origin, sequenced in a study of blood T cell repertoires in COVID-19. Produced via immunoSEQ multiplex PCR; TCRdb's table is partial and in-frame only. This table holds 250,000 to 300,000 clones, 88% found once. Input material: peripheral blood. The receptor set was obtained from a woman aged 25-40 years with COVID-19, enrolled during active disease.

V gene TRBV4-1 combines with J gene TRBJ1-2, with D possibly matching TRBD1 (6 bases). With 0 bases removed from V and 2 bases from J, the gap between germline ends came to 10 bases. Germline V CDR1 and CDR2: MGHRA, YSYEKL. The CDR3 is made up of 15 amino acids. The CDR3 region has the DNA TGCGCCAGCAGCCAAGAAAGGGGGGGGAACTATGGCTACACCTTC. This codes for CASSQERGGNYGYTF.

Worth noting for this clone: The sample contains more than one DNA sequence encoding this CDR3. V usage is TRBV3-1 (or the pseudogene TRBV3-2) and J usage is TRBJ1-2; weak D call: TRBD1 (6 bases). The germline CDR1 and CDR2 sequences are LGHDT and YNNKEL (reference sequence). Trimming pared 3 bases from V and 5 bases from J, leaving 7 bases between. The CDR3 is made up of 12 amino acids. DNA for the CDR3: TGTGCCAGCAGCCAGCAGGGGTATGGCTACACCTTC. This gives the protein CASSQQGYGYTF.

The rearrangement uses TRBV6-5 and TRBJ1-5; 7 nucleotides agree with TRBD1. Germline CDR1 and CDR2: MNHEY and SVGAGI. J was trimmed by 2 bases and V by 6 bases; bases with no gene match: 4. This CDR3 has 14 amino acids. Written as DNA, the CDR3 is TGTGCCAGCAGCTTGACAGGGCGCAATCAGCCCCAGCATTTT. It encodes CASSLTGRNQPQHF.

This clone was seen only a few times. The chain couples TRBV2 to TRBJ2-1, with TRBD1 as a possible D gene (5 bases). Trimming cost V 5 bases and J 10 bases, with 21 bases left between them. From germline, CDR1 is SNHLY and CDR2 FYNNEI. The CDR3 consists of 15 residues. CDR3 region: CASSQKGDILSEQFF. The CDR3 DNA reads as TGTGCCAGCAGTCAGAAAGGGGATATTTTAAGCGAGCAGTTCTTC.

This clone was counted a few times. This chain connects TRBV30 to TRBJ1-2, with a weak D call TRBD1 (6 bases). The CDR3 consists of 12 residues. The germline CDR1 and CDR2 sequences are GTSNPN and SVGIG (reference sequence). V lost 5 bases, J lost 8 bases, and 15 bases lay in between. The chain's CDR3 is CAWVRDKLGYTF. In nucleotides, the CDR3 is TGTGCCTGGGTCCGGGACAAATTAGGCTACACCTTC.

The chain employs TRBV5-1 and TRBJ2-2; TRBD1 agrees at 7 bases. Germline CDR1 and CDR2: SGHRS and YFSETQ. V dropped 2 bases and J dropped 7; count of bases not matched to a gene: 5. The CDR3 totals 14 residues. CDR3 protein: CASSFLQGNGELFF. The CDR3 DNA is TGCGCCAGCAGCTTCTTACAGGGGAACGGGGAGCTGTTTTTT. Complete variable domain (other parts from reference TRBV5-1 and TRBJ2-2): KAGVTQTPRYLIKTRGQQVTLSCSPISGHRSVSWYQQTPGQGLQFLFEYFSETQRNKGNFPGRFSGRQFSNSRSEMNVSTLELGDSALYLCASSFLQGNGELFFGEGSRLTVL.

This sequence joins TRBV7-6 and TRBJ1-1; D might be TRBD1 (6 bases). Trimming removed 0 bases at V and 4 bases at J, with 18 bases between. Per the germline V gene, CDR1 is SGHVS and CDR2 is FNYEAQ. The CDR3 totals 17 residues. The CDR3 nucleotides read TGTGCCAGCAGCTTAGCGGGGGGCGGGGGCTCGGTCACTGAAGCTTTCTTT. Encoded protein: CASSLAGGGGSVTEAFF.

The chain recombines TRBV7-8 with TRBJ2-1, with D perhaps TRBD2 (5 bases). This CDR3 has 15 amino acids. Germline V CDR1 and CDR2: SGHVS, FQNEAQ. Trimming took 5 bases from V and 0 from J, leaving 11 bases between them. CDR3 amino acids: CASSGRRGSYNEQFF. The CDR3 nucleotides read TGTGCCAGCAGCGGGAGACGGGGCTCCTACAATGAGCAGTTCTTC.

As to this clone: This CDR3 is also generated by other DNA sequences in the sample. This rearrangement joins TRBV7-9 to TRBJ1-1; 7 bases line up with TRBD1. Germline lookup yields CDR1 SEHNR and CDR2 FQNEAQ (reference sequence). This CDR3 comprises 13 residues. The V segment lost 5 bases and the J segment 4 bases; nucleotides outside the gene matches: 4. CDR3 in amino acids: CASSPTGFTEAFF. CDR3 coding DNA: TGTGCCAGCAGCCCGACAGGGTTCACTGAAGCTTTCTTT. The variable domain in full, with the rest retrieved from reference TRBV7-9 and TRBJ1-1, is DTGVSQNPRHKITKRGQNVTFRCDPISEHNRLYWYRQTLGQGPEFLTYFQNEAQLEKSRLLSDRFSAERPKGSFSTLEIQRTEQGDSAMYLCASSPTGFTEAFFGQGTRLTVV.

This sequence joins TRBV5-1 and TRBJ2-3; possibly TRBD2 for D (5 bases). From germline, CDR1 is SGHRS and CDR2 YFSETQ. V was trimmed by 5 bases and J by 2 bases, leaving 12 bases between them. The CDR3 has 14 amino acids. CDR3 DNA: TGCGCCAGCAGAACCGGGATTACCACAGATACGCAGTATTTT. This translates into CASRTGITTDTQYF.

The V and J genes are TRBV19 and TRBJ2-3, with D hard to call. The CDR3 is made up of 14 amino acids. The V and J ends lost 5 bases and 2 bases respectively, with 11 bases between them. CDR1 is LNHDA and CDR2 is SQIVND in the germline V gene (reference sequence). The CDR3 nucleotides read TGTGCCAGTAGTGGCGGCAAGATCACAGATACGCAGTATTTT. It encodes CASSGGKITDTQYF. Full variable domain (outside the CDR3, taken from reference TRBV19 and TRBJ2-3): DGGITQSPKYLFRKEGQNVTLSCEQNLNHDAMYWYRQDPGQGLRLIYYSQIVNDFQKGDIAEGYSVSREKKESFPLTVTSAQKNPTAFYLCASSGGKITDTQYFGPGTRLTVL.

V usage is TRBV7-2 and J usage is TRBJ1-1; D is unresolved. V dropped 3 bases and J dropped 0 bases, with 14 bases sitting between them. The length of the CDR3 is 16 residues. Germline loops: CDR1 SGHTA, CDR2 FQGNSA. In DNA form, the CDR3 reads TGTGCCAGCAGCTTCTTACCTAACGGGGTGAACACTGAAGCTTTCTTT. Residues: CASSFLPNGVNTEAFF.

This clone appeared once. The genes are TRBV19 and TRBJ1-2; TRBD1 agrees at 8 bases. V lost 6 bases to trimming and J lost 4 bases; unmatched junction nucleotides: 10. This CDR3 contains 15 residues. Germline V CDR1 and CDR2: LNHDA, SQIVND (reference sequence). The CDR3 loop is CASSPQAGGIYGYTF. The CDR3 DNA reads TGTGCCAGTAGCCCCCAGGCAGGGGGCATCTATGGCTACACCTTC.

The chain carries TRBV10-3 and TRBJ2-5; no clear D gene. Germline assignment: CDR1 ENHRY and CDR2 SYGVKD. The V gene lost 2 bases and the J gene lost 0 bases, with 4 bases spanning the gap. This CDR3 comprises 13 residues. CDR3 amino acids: CAISELYQETQYF. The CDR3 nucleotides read TGTGCCATCAGTGAGCTGTACCAAGAGACCCAGTACTTC.

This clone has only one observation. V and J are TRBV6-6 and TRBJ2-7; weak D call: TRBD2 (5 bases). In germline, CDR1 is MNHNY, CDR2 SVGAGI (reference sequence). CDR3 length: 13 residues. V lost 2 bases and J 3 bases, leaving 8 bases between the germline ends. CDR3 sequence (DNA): TGTGCCAGCAGTTACGACGGGGTCTACGAGCAGTACTTC. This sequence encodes CASSYDGVYEQYF.

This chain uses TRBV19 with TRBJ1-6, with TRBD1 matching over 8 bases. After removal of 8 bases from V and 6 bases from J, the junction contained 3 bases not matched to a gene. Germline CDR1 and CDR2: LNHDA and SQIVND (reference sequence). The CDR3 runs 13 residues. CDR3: CASLGQVNSPLHF. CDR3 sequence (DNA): TGTGCCAGTCTGGGACAGGTTAATTCACCCCTCCACTTT.

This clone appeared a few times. CDR3 nucleotide sequence: TGTGCCAGCTCGGGGGGTTACTATGGCTACACCTTC. It yields the protein CASSGGYYGYTF. The V gene is TRBV18, the J gene TRBJ1-2, with D maybe TRBD1 (5 bases). The CDR3 is made up of 12 amino acids. The germline V gene encodes CDR1 KGHSH and CDR2 LQKENI. V gave up 6 bases and J gave up 3 bases, with 8 bases separating them.

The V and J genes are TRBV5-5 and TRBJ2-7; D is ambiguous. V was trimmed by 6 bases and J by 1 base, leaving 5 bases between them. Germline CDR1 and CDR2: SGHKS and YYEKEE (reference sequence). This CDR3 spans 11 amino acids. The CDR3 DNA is TGTGCCAGCACCCTGTCCTACGAGCAGTACTTC. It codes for CASTLSYEQYF.

The CDR3 reads CASSSSVQNSPLHF. In DNA form, the CDR3 reads TGTGCCAGCAGTTCGAGCGTTCAGAATTCACCCCTCCACTTT. The chain employs TRBV27 and TRBJ1-6; no clear D. V was trimmed by 4 bases and J by 7 bases, leaving 11 bases between them. The CDR3 has 14 amino acids. Germline loops: CDR1 MNHEY, CDR2 SMNVEV (reference sequence).

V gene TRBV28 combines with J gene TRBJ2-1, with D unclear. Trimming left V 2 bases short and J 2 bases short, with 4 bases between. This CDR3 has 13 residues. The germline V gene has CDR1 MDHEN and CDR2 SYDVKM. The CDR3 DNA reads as TGTGCCAGCAGTTTAGCTACCTACAATGAGCAGTTCTTC. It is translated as CASSLATYNEQFF.

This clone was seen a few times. CDR3 region: CASSLKTDNSPLHF. The CDR3 DNA follows: TGTGCCAGCAGTCTCAAGACAGATAATTCACCCCTCCACTTT. The V gene is TRBV6-5, the J gene TRBJ1-6; a possible D gene is TRBD1 (5 bases). V lost 5 bases and J 5 bases, leaving 10 bases between the germline ends. The CDR3 has 14 amino acids. CDR1 MNHEY and CDR2 SVGAGI come from the germline V gene.